The rows below give T cell receptor beta chains drawn from one sample of a study of CD8+ T cells in alopecia areata. Some clones are missing from TCRdb's copy, which holds only in-frame ones; the method was immunoSEQ multiplex PCR. The sample includes some 220,000 clones, about 58% of them seen just once. The sample in question was CD4+ T cells sorted from blood, obtained at week 4, from a patient treated with tofacitinib. The receptors here all came from a human donor with alopecia areata. Each CDR3 is given with its conserved first and last residue. D genes are given only for firm matches. Size is stated for part of the rows, as once, few or many counts, or as a class when the clone is expanded.

clone size: .
J gene: TRBJ2-7
CDR3 length: 17
V gene: TRBV7-6
D gene: TRBD2
CDR3 protein: CASSSLLSGAGSYEQYF
CDR3 DNA: TGTGCCAGCAGCTCCCTCCTTAGCGGGGCTGGCTCCTACGAGCAGTACTTC

clone size: few
J gene: TRBJ1-5
CDR3 length: 14
V gene: TRBV29-1
D gene: TRBD1
CDR3 protein: CSVVDREPNQPQHF
CDR3 DNA: TGCAGCGTGGTGGACAGGGAGCCTAATCAGCCCCAGCATTTT

clone size: .
J gene: TRBJ2-3
CDR3 length: 15
V gene: TRBV4-2
D gene: TRBD2
CDR3 protein: CASSQQGGGAYTQYF
CDR3 DNA: TGTGCCAGCAGCCAGCAGGGCGGGGGGGCGTATACGCAGTATTTT

clone size: .
J gene: TRBJ1-5
CDR3 length: 14
V gene: TRBV12-5
D gene: .
CDR3 protein: CASGLSDDSQPQHF
CDR3 DNA: TGTGCTAGTGGTTTGTCGGACGATTCCCAGCCCCAGCATTTT

clone size: few
J gene: TRBJ1-4
CDR3 length: 14
V gene: TRBV2
D gene: .
CDR3 protein: CASSVGHRGEKLFF
CDR3 DNA: TGTGCCAGCAGCGTGGGACACCGGGGTGAAAAACTGTTTTTT

clone size: .
J gene: TRBJ2-1
CDR3 length: 12
V gene: TRBV4-3
D gene: .
CDR3 protein: CASSQRWNEQFF
CDR3 DNA: TGCGCCAGCTCTCAAAGGTGGAATGAGCAGTTCTTC

clone size: .
J gene: TRBJ1-1
CDR3 length: 13
V gene: TRBV2
D gene: TRBD1
CDR3 protein: CASSGTGEAEAFF
CDR3 DNA: TGTGCCAGCAGCGGGACAGGGGAAGCTGAAGCTTTCTTT

clone size: .
J gene: TRBJ2-1
CDR3 length: 15
V gene: TRBV30
D gene: TRBD2
CDR3 protein: CAYSGLAGPYNEQFF
CDR3 DNA: TGTGCCTATTCGGGACTAGCGGGGCCCTACAATGAGCAGTTCTTC

clone size: .
J gene: TRBJ1-2
CDR3 length: 13
V gene: TRBV27
D gene: .
CDR3 protein: CASSTRESYGYTF
CDR3 DNA: TGTGCCAGCAGTACCAGGGAAAGCTATGGCTACACCTTC

clone size: .
J gene: TRBJ1-2
CDR3 length: 14
V gene: TRBV5-4
D gene: .
CDR3 protein: CASSLGTANYGYTF
CDR3 DNA: TGTGCCAGCAGCTTGGGGACAGCTAACTATGGCTACACCTTC

clone size: .
J gene: TRBJ1-5
CDR3 length: 14
V gene: TRBV27
D gene: .
CDR3 protein: CASRNVVLEQPQHF
CDR3 DNA: TGTGCCAGCCGAAACGTGGTTTTAGAACAGCCCCAGCATTTT

clone size: .
J gene: TRBJ2-1
CDR3 length: 16
V gene: TRBV29-1
D gene: .
CDR3 protein: CSVGLVAGPSSNEQFF
CDR3 DNA: TGCAGCGTTGGTCTTGTGGCAGGCCCATCCTCCAATGAGCAGTTCTTC

clone size: .
J gene: TRBJ2-7
CDR3 length: 16
V gene: TRBV5-1
D gene: .
CDR3 protein: CASSRTGSGSSYEQYF
CDR3 DNA: TGCGCCAGCAGCCGTACAGGGTCAGGGAGCTCCTACGAGCAGTACTTC

clone size: .
J gene: TRBJ1-1
CDR3 length: 10
V gene: TRBV29-1
D gene: .
CDR3 protein: CSAGNTEAFF
CDR3 DNA: TGCAGCGCGGGGAACACTGAAGCTTTCTTT

clone size: .
J gene: TRBJ1-5
CDR3 length: 15
V gene: TRBV6-5
D gene: TRBD1
CDR3 protein: CASSRDRGSDQPQHF
CDR3 DNA: TGTGCCAGCAGTCGGGACAGGGGGTCGGATCAGCCCCAGCATTTT

clone size: .
J gene: TRBJ2-7
CDR3 length: 17
V gene: TRBV19
D gene: TRBD2
CDR3 protein: CASKDTRGTSVSYEQYF
CDR3 DNA: TGTGCCAGTAAAGATACCCGCGGGACTAGCGTCTCCTACGAGCAGTACTTC

clone size: once
J gene: TRBJ2-7
CDR3 length: 14
V gene: TRBV7-2
D gene: .
CDR3 protein: CASSLDPATYEQYF
CDR3 DNA: TGTGCCAGCAGCTTAGATCCAGCTACCTACGAGCAGTACTTC

clone size: .
J gene: TRBJ1-1
CDR3 length: 14
V gene: TRBV30
D gene: .
CDR3 protein: CAWSWGSQNTEAFF
CDR3 DNA: TGTGCCTGGAGTTGGGGGAGCCAGAACACTGAAGCTTTCTTT

clone size: .
J gene: TRBJ2-1
CDR3 length: 13
V gene: TRBV7-3
D gene: .
CDR3 protein: CASSTQRDNEQFF
CDR3 DNA: TGTGCCAGCAGCACACAGCGGGACAATGAGCAGTTCTTC

clone size: .
J gene: TRBJ2-2
CDR3 length: 15
V gene: TRBV29-1
D gene: TRBD1
CDR3 protein: CSVEFPGQGTGELFF
CDR3 DNA: TGCAGCGTTGAATTCCCGGGACAGGGGACCGGGGAGCTGTTTTTT

clone size: .
J gene: TRBJ1-2
CDR3 length: 18
V gene: TRBV29-1
D gene: .
CDR3 protein: CSAEGWVAGSKANYGYTF
CDR3 DNA: TGCAGCGCCGAAGGTTGGGTGGCAGGGTCTAAAGCGAACTATGGCTACACCTTC

clone size: .
J gene: TRBJ1-2
CDR3 length: 13
V gene: TRBV29-1
D gene: TRBD1
CDR3 protein: CSVERTGSNGYTF
CDR3 DNA: TGCAGCGTTGAAAGGACAGGGTCAAATGGCTACACCTTC

clone size: .
J gene: TRBJ2-1
CDR3 length: 16
V gene: TRBV27
D gene: .
CDR3 protein: CASRGPRPLDDNEQFF
CDR3 DNA: TGTGCCAGCAGAGGACCCAGGCCCCTGGACGACAATGAGCAGTTCTTC

clone size: .
J gene: TRBJ1-6
CDR3 length: 13
V gene: TRBV27
D gene: .
CDR3 protein: CASTTLNNSPLHF
CDR3 DNA: TGTGCCAGCACGACCCTAAATAATTCACCCCTCCACTTT

clone size: .
J gene: TRBJ1-2
CDR3 length: 15
V gene: TRBV29-1
D gene: TRBD1
CDR3 protein: CSVETPGQGAYGYTF
CDR3 DNA: TGCAGCGTTGAGACTCCGGGACAGGGGGCCTATGGCTACACCTTC

clone size: .
J gene: TRBJ2-1
CDR3 length: 13
V gene: TRBV18
D gene: .
CDR3 protein: CASSPPTRGEQFF
CDR3 DNA: TGTGCCAGCTCACCACCGACACGGGGTGAGCAGTTCTTC

clone size: .
J gene: TRBJ2-7
CDR3 length: 12
V gene: TRBV29-1
D gene: TRBD1
CDR3 protein: CSAGQGRNEQYF
CDR3 DNA: TGCAGCGCGGGACAGGGAAGGAACGAGCAGTACTTC

clone size: few
J gene: TRBJ1-5
CDR3 length: 14
V gene: TRBV5-1
D gene: .
CDR3 protein: CASSLGGTNQPQHF
CDR3 DNA: TGCGCCAGCAGTCTAGGGGGTACCAATCAGCCCCAGCATTTT

clone size: .
J gene: TRBJ1-2
CDR3 length: 14
V gene: TRBV7-9
D gene: .
CDR3 protein: CASSLDRDDYGYTF
CDR3 DNA: TGTGCCAGCAGCTTAGACAGGGACGACTATGGCTACACCTTC

clone size: .
J gene: TRBJ1-1
CDR3 length: 13
V gene: TRBV7-8
D gene: .
CDR3 protein: CASSLAGNTEAFF
CDR3 DNA: TGTGCCAGCAGCTTAGCAGGGAACACTGAAGCTTTCTTT

clone size: .
J gene: TRBJ2-1
CDR3 length: 15
V gene: TRBV4-3
D gene: TRBD1
CDR3 protein: CASSRRDRGTDEQFF
CDR3 DNA: TGCGCCAGCAGCCGCCGGGACAGGGGTACGGATGAGCAGTTCTTC

clone size: .
J gene: TRBJ2-5
CDR3 length: 16
V gene: TRBV2
D gene: TRBD2
CDR3 protein: CASSGRMGRGAETQYF
CDR3 DNA: TGTGCCAGCAGTGGGAGAATGGGGAGGGGAGCCGAGACCCAGTACTTC

clone size: .
J gene: TRBJ1-2
CDR3 length: 14
V gene: TRBV2
D gene: TRBD1
CDR3 protein: CASSLPGQGHGYTF
CDR3 DNA: TGTGCCAGCAGTTTACCGGGACAGGGACATGGCTACACCTTC

clone size: .
J gene: TRBJ2-7
CDR3 length: 13
V gene: TRBV7-6
D gene: .
CDR3 protein: CASSHRDNYEQYF
CDR3 DNA: TGTGCCAGCAGCCACCGGGACAACTACGAGCAGTACTTC

clone size: .
J gene: TRBJ2-7
CDR3 length: 14
V gene: TRBV9
D gene: .
CDR3 protein: CASSVGAALYEQYF
CDR3 DNA: TGTGCCAGCAGCGTAGGGGCAGCTCTCTACGAGCAGTACTTC

clone size: .
J gene: TRBJ2-2
CDR3 length: 15
V gene: TRBV15
D gene: .
CDR3 protein: CATSGFGAGTGELFF
CDR3 DNA: TGTGCCACCAGCGGGTTTGGTGCCGGCACCGGGGAGCTGTTTTTT

clone size: once
J gene: TRBJ2-7
CDR3 length: 15
V gene: TRBV29-1
D gene: TRBD1
CDR3 protein: CSAAVGTGGLYEQYF
CDR3 DNA: TGCAGCGCCGCTGTAGGGACAGGGGGATTATACGAGCAGTACTTC

clone size: .
J gene: TRBJ1-2
CDR3 length: 13
V gene: TRBV2
D gene: TRBD1
CDR3 protein: CASSVGTGSGYTF
CDR3 DNA: TGTGCCAGCAGTGTTGGGACAGGGAGTGGCTACACCTTC

clone size: .
J gene: TRBJ1-3
CDR3 length: 17
V gene: TRBV5-1
D gene: .
CDR3 protein: CASSREGTPYSGNTIYF
CDR3 DNA: TGCGCCAGCAGCAGGGAGGGGACACCGTACTCTGGAAACACCATATATTTT

clone size: .
J gene: TRBJ1-2
CDR3 length: 12
V gene: TRBV30
D gene: .
CDR3 protein: CAWSGFNYGYTF
CDR3 DNA: TGTGCCTGGAGCGGTTTTAACTATGGCTACACCTTC

clone size: .
J gene: TRBJ1-4
CDR3 length: 15
V gene: TRBV15
D gene: .
CDR3 protein: CATSSVVSANEKLFF
CDR3 DNA: TGTGCCACCAGCAGTGTGGTCTCGGCTAATGAAAAACTGTTTTTT

clone size: .
J gene: TRBJ1-5
CDR3 length: 14
V gene: TRBV30
D gene: TRBD1
CDR3 protein: CAWTPQGASQPQHF
CDR3 DNA: TGTGCCTGGACCCCACAGGGGGCAAGTCAGCCCCAGCATTTT

clone size: .
J gene: TRBJ2-1
CDR3 length: 14
V gene: TRBV29-1
D gene: TRBD2
CDR3 protein: CSVSGGAFMNEQFF
CDR3 DNA: TGCAGCGTGAGCGGGGGGGCTTTTATGAATGAGCAGTTCTTC

clone size: .
J gene: TRBJ1-6
CDR3 length: 14
V gene: TRBV6-5
D gene: .
CDR3 protein: CASSPRQGGKPLHF
CDR3 DNA: TGTGCCAGCAGTCCCCGGCAGGGAGGGAAACCCCTCCACTTT

clone size: few
J gene: TRBJ2-7
CDR3 length: 13
V gene: TRBV6-1
D gene: .
CDR3 protein: CASSGIGIYEQYF
CDR3 DNA: TGTGCCAGCAGTGGTATAGGGATCTACGAGCAGTACTTC

clone size: few
J gene: TRBJ1-5
CDR3 length: 15
V gene: TRBV19
D gene: .
CDR3 protein: CASSIGRWSNQPQHF
CDR3 DNA: TGTGCCAGTAGTATAGGCAGGTGGAGCAATCAGCCCCAGCATTTT

clone size: .
J gene: TRBJ1-1
CDR3 length: 12
V gene: TRBV11-3
D gene: .
CDR3 protein: CASSPTGTEAFF
CDR3 DNA: TGTGCCAGCAGCCCGACTGGTACTGAAGCTTTCTTT

clone size: many
J gene: TRBJ2-1
CDR3 length: 14
V gene: TRBV19
D gene: .
CDR3 protein: CASSIDKTIYEQFF
CDR3 DNA: TGTGCCAGTAGTATAGATAAGACTATCTATGAGCAGTTCTTC

clone size: .
J gene: TRBJ1-5
CDR3 length: 14
V gene: TRBV5-1
D gene: TRBD1
CDR3 protein: CASSLAGTGEPQHF
CDR3 DNA: TGCGCCAGCAGCTTGGCCGGGACAGGGGAGCCCCAGCATTTT

clone size: .
J gene: TRBJ2-2
CDR3 length: 15
V gene: TRBV27
D gene: TRBD1
CDR3 protein: CASSFNRGNTGELFF
CDR3 DNA: TGTGCCAGCAGTTTTAACAGGGGTAACACCGGGGAGCTGTTTTTT

clone size: few
J gene: TRBJ1-2
CDR3 length: 19
V gene: TRBV29-1
D gene: .
CDR3 protein: CSVEDRTDSFIDLNYGYTF
CDR3 DNA: TGCAGCGTTGAAGATCGGACGGACAGTTTTATTGATCTTAACTATGGCTACACCTTC

clone size: .
J gene: TRBJ1-1
CDR3 length: 14
V gene: TRBV9
D gene: TRBD1
CDR3 protein: CASSYRDSITEAFF
CDR3 DNA: TGTGCCAGCAGCTACCGGGACAGTATCACTGAAGCTTTCTTT

clone size: .
J gene: TRBJ2-1
CDR3 length: 16
V gene: TRBV5-1
D gene: TRBD1
CDR3 protein: CASSPDEGASYNEQFF
CDR3 DNA: TGCGCCAGCAGCCCGGATGAGGGGGCCTCCTACAATGAGCAGTTCTTC

clone size: few
J gene: TRBJ1-5
CDR3 length: 15
V gene: TRBV7-2
D gene: .
CDR3 protein: CASSSDIRSNQPQHF
CDR3 DNA: TGTGCCAGCAGCTCCGACATAAGAAGCAATCAGCCCCAGCATTTT

clone size: .
J gene: TRBJ1-5
CDR3 length: 16
V gene: TRBV5-4
D gene: TRBD1
CDR3 protein: CASSLARDRSNQPQHF
CDR3 DNA: TGTGCCAGCAGCTTGGCCAGGGACAGAAGTAATCAGCCCCAGCATTTT